What follows are 24 T cell receptor beta chains derived from one specimen sequenced in a study of T cell changes during pregnancy in multiple sclerosis (dated by TCRdb to the late 2010s). Receptor libraries were prepared by the immunoSEQ multiplex PCR assay. The immuneACCESS repertoire file appears here via TCRdb, limited to in-frame rearrangements. These files lack a portion of the clones; in checked studies, under half of the deficit traces to unresolved V genes, and the cause of the others is not known. The sample profile shows about 76,000 clones; approximately 94% of them were found once. About 0.5% of the sample is taken by the ten largest. The starting material was peripheral blood, obtained in the third trimester of pregnancy. Receptor source: a female donor with multiple sclerosis, enrolled in a pregnancy study.

The chain is built from TRBV19 and TRBJ1-6; 11 nucleotides match TRBD1. Germline V gene sequence: CDR1 LNHDA, CDR2 SQIVND (reference sequence). With V trimmed by 7 bases and J by 7 bases, 3 bases remained unmatched. The CDR3 is 14 residues long. In DNA form, the CDR3 reads TGTGCCAGTACCGGGGACAGGGGGAATTCACCCCTCCACTTT. Amino acids: CASTGDRGNSPLHF.

The table lists this clone with a count of one. This chain uses TRBV5-4 with TRBJ2-5; D perhaps matches TRBD1 (6 bases). The V gene lost 5 bases and the J gene lost 3 bases, with 14 bases spanning the gap. CDR1 is SGHNT and CDR2 is YYREEE in the germline V gene (reference sequence). This CDR3 has 14 amino acids. The CDR3, as DNA: TGTGCCAGCAGTGGGGGCCCAGGGAAAGAGACCCAGTACTTC. Translating it yields CASSGGPGKETQYF. The entire variable domain, with the rest obtained from reference TRBV5-4 and TRBJ2-5, is as follows: ETGVTQSPTHLIKTRGQQVTLRCSSQSGHNTVSWYQQALGQGPQFIFQYYREEENGRGNFPPRFSGLQFPNYSSELNVNALELDDSALYLCASSGGPGKETQYFGPGTRLLVL.

V usage is TRBV25-1 and J usage is TRBJ2-3; D call uncertain. The germline V gene encodes CDR1 MGHDK and CDR2 SYGVNS. This CDR3 is 14 amino acids long. Trimming took 5 bases from V and 3 from J, leaving 12 bases between them. CDR3 amino acids: CASSSPPGTDTQYF. In DNA form, the CDR3 reads TGTGCCAGCAGTAGTCCGCCCGGGACAGATACGCAGTATTTT.

V and J are TRBV7-3 and TRBJ2-3, with TRBD1 matching over 10 bases. V gave up 3 bases and J gave up 2 bases; unmatched junction bases: 2. Germline loops: CDR1 SGHTA, CDR2 FQGTGA. The CDR3 is made up of 15 amino acids. The chain's CDR3 is CASSFGTGVTDTQYF. In nucleotides, the CDR3 is TGTGCCAGCAGCTTCGGGACAGGGGTCACAGATACGCAGTATTTT. Filled out from reference TRBV7-3 and TRBJ2-3, the complete variable domain reads GAGVSQTPSNKVTEKGKYVELRCDPISGHTALYWYRQSLGQGPEFLIYFQGTGAADDSGLPNDRFFAVRPEGSVSTLKIQRTERGDSAVYLCASSFGTGVTDTQYFGPGTRLTVL.

The V call is TRBV4-3, the J call TRBJ2-7; D remains ambiguous. Trimming took off 4 bases at V and 0 bases at J, with 13 bases between the two ends. Germline-derived CDR1 and CDR2 are LGHNA and YSLEER. CDR3 length: 15 residues. The DNA of the CDR3 is TGCGCCAGCAGCCGAGGCAGAGCTAGCTCCTACGAGCAGTACTTC. It encodes CASSRGRASSYEQYF.

The CDR3 DNA reads as TGTGCCAGCAGCTTTACCCCAGGCTCCGGTGTTAGCGCCTACGAGCAGTACTTC. Protein sequence: CASSFTPGSGVSAYEQYF. This rearrangement joins TRBV7-8 to TRBJ2-7; D may be TRBD2 (5 bases). V was cut by 3 bases and J by 2 bases, with 23 bases left in between. Germline CDR1 reads SGHVS; CDR2 reads FQNEAQ. This CDR3 comprises 18 residues.

This clone was observed once. The chain recombines TRBV7-3 with TRBJ2-2; 7 bases line up with TRBD1. The CDR3 is 16 amino acids. V shed 4 bases, J shed 0 bases, and the junction held 5 bases outside the gene matches. In germline, CDR1 is SGHTA, CDR2 FQGTGA. DNA for the CDR3: TGTGCCAGCAGCTCCCACAGGGGTGCGAACACCGGGGAGCTGTTTTTT. Encoded protein: CASSSHRGANTGELFF.

The DNA of the CDR3 is TGCGCCAGCAGCCAAGAAAGACAGGGCAATCAGCCCCAGCATTTT. It specifies CASSQERQGNQPQHF. The chain links TRBV4-1 to TRBJ1-5, with D possibly matching TRBD1 (6 bases). The length of the CDR3 is 15 residues. Germline assignment: CDR1 MGHRA and CDR2 YSYEKL. Trimming cost V 0 bases and J 2 bases, with 8 bases left between them.

The chain links TRBV6-6 to TRBJ1-1; 7 nucleotides align to TRBD1. The CDR3 loop spans 15 amino acids. The germline V gene encodes CDR1 MNHNY and CDR2 SVGAGI (reference sequence). Trimming removed 7 bases from V and 4 bases from J; junction bases left unmatched: 12. The DNA for the CDR3 is TGTGCCAGCACCAAAACCGGGACAGTATCCACTGAAGCTTTCTTT. It translates to CASTKTGTVSTEAFF.

This clone was found a few times. The V gene is TRBV14, the J gene TRBJ2-7, with D possibly TRBD2 on 6 matching bases. V lost 1 base and J lost 5, with 15 bases in between. The CDR3 is made up of 15 amino acids. Germline lookup yields CDR1 SGHDN and CDR2 FVKESK. This CDR3 reads CASSQGRDHSNEQYF. For the CDR3, the DNA is TGTGCCAGCAGCCAAGGGAGGGACCACAGTAACGAGCAGTACTTC.

V usage is TRBV9 and J usage is TRBJ1-1, with D possibly matching TRBD1 (5 bases). V lost 4 bases, J lost 5 bases, and 12 bases lay in between. Germline assignment: CDR1 SGDLS and CDR2 YYNGEE. This CDR3 region has 13 residues. CDR3 protein: CASSPPRGTEAFF. The CDR3 nucleotides are TGTGCCAGCAGCCCCCCTCGGGGGACTGAAGCTTTCTTT. The variable domain in full, completed from reference TRBV9 and TRBJ1-1, reads DSGVTQTPKHLITATGQRVTLRCSPRSGDLSVYWYQQSLDQGLQFLIQYYNGEERAKGNILERFSAQQFPDLHSELNLSSLELGDSALYFCASSPPRGTEAFFGQGTRLTVV.

The V call is TRBV27, the J call TRBJ1-2; TRBD1 matches 10 bases. The length of the CDR3 is 14 residues. Trimming cost V 6 bases and J 8 bases; bases outside gene matches: 9. Germline V gene sequence: CDR1 MNHEY, CDR2 SMNVEV (reference sequence). The chain's CDR3 is CASRTGGRGIGYTF. CDR3 nucleotides: TGTGCCAGCAGGACAGGGGGCAGGGGAATAGGCTACACCTTC.

The rearrangement links TRBV4-3 to TRBJ1-5; D perhaps matches TRBD1 (6 bases). The length of the CDR3 is 15 residues. V shed 0 bases and J shed 7 bases, with 13 bases lying between them. Germline lookup yields CDR1 LGHNA and CDR2 YSLEER. The CDR3 region has the DNA TGCGCCAGCAGCCAAGAGAGGGGGGGTCAACAGCCCCAGCATTTT. It codes for CASSQERGGQQPQHF.

This clone was seen just once. This sequence joins TRBV2 and TRBJ1-2; perhaps TRBD1 as D (6 bases). Germline values: CDR1 SNHLY, CDR2 FYNNEI. The CDR3 contains 14 residues. With 6 bases removed from V and 5 bases from J, the gap between germline ends came to 16 bases. The CDR3 region is CASRYRVEGYGYTF. DNA of the CDR3: TGTGCCAGCAGGTACAGGGTAGAAGGGTATGGCTACACCTTC.

V gene TRBV15 combines with J gene TRBJ2-1, with D possibly being TRBD2 (5 bases). V lost 9 bases to trimming and J lost 0 bases, with 12 bases between them. CDR3 length: 14 amino acids. Germline V gives CDR1 LNHNV, CDR2 YYDKDF (reference sequence). The CDR3 loop is CATGNGGSYNEQFF. The DNA for the CDR3 is TGTGCCACGGGGAATGGAGGCTCCTACAATGAGCAGTTCTTC.

This chain uses TRBV6-1 with TRBJ1-3; D is ambiguous. There are 16 residues in the CDR3. V lost 1 base, J lost 4 bases, and 14 bases lay in between. Germline loops: CDR1 MNHNS, CDR2 SASEGT. The CDR3 region is CASSEEPFTRGNTIYF. CDR3 in DNA: TGTGCCAGCAGTGAAGAACCCTTTACGAGGGGAAACACCATATATTTT.

The chain carries TRBV5-1 and TRBJ2-3; 14 nucleotides match TRBD2. Germline-derived CDR1 and CDR2 are SGHRS and YFSETQ. This CDR3 region has 16 residues. V gave up 4 bases and J gave up 5 bases; unmatched junction bases: 6. The CDR3 region is CASSAGTSGGRDTQYF. CDR3 nucleotide sequence: TGCGCCAGCAGCGCCGGGACTAGCGGGGGTAGAGATACGCAGTATTTT.

The V gene is TRBV30, the J gene TRBJ2-2; D remains ambiguous. The CDR3 length is 12 residues. From germline, CDR1 is GTSNPN and CDR2 SVGIG (reference sequence). Trimming stripped 5 bases from V and 4 bases from J, with 8 bases between. CDR3 coding DNA: TGTGCCTGGCGATGGCTCACCGGGGAGCTGTTTTTT. It encodes CAWRWLTGELFF.

The chain carries TRBV7-6 and TRBJ2-5, with 10 bases fitting TRBD2. In germline, CDR1 is SGHVS, CDR2 FNYEAQ. The CDR3 is 15 residues long. After removal of 5 bases from V and 5 bases from J, the junction contained 8 bases not matched to a gene. The CDR3 sequence is CASSGLAGGTETQYF. CDR3 sequence (DNA): TGTGCCAGCAGCGGATTAGCGGGGGGCACGGAGACCCAGTACTTC.

The gene calls are TRBV7-2 and TRBJ1-2; no firm D call. V lost 1 base and J 4 bases, leaving 7 bases between the germline ends. This CDR3 comprises 13 residues. Germline V CDR1 and CDR2: SGHTA, FQGNSA. The CDR3 nucleotides read TGTGCCAGCAGCTTAGGAGTATCCTATGGCTACACCTTC. It translates to CASSLGVSYGYTF.

This clone has only one observation. V usage is TRBV6-6 and J usage is TRBJ1-5; 11 bases map to TRBD1. V gave up 5 bases and J gave up 5 bases; unmatched junction bases: 8. Germline-derived CDR1 and CDR2 are MNHNY and SVGAGI (reference sequence). This CDR3 is 16 amino acids long. CDR3 region: CASSQRDRGEYQPQHF. The CDR3 DNA sequence: TGTGCCAGCAGTCAGAGGGACAGGGGGGAATATCAGCCCCAGCATTTT.

The chain couples TRBV19 to TRBJ1-2; 10 nucleotides agree with TRBD1. Per the germline V gene, CDR1 is LNHDA and CDR2 is SQIVND (reference sequence). The trim removed 10 bases at V and 4 bases at J, leaving 6 bases unmatched. CDR3 length: 13 amino acids. The CDR3 DNA reads as TGTGCCACCAGGACAGGGGGAGTCTATGGCTACACCTTC. Its translation is CATRTGGVYGYTF.

The chain couples TRBV7-2 to TRBJ1-2; D is uncertain. Trimming left V 3 bases short and J 5 bases short, with 10 bases between. Germline lookup yields CDR1 SGHTA and CDR2 FQGNSA. CDR3 size: 13 residues. CDR3 nucleotides: TGTGCCAGCAGCTTGAGGGCTGTATATGGCTACACCTTC. Translation: CASSLRAVYGYTF.

J is TRBJ2-7 and V is TRBV5-1; possible D gene TRBD2, 5 bases. V was trimmed by 2 bases and J by 2 bases, leaving 11 bases between them. In germline, CDR1 is SGHRS, CDR2 YFSETQ. CDR3 length: 14 amino acids. The CDR3 spells CASSLFTGTYEQYF. In DNA, the CDR3 is TGCGCCAGCAGCTTATTCACGGGGACCTACGAGCAGTACTTC.